The TCR beta chain under discussion was sequenced for a study of shared clonotypes between healthy human individuals. This clone was observed a single time. The material for each subset, its genomic DNA, was split evenly across several immunoSEQ plates. Libraries were prepared by immunoSEQ multiplex PCR; TCRdb keeps only in-frame clonotypes and omits some of them. Of roughly 400,000 clones listed, approximately 96% were seen once; the top ten hold around 0.29%. The donors were all Caucasian adults (living in Nashville, Tennessee). V was trimmed by 6 bases and J by 5 bases, leaving 11 bases between them. Per the germline V gene, CDR1 is SGHRS and CDR2 is YFSETQ. The length of the CDR3 is 13 residues.

The sample consisted of memory CD8+ T cells sorted from blood. Subset: CD45RO+ cells pooled with CCR7-negative TemRA cells. The sequence derives from a man aged 25-45 years in good health. V gene TRBV5-1 combines with J gene TRBJ2-2, with D tentatively TRBD1 (6 bases). The CDR3 region is CASKGDRTGELFF. CDR3 in DNA: TGCGCCAGCAAGGGGGATAGGACCGGGGAGCTGTTTTTT.